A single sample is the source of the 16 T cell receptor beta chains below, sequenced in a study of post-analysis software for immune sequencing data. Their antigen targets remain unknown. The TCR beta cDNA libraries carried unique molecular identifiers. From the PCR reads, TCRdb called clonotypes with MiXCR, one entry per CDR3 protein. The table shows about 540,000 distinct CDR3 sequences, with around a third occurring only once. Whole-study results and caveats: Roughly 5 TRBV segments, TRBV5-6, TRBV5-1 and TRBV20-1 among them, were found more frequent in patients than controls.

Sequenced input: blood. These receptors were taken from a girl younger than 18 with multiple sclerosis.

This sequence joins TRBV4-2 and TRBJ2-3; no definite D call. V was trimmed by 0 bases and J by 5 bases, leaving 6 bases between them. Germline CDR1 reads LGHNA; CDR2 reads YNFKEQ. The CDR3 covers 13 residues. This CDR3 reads CASSQERRDTQYF. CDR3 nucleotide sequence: TGTGCCAGCAGCCAAGAAAGGAGAGATACGCAGTATTTT.

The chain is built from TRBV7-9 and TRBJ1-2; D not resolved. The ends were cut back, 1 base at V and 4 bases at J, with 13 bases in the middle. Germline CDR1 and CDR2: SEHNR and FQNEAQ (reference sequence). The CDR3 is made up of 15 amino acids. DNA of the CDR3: TGTGCCAGCAGCTTAGACCAGAACGATTTCTATGGCTACACCTTC. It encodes CASSLDQNDFYGYTF. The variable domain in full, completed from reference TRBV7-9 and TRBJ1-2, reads DTGVSQNPRHKITKRGQNVTFRCDPISEHNRLYWYRQTLGQGPEFLTYFQNEAQLEKSRLLSDRFSAERPKGSFSTLEIQRTEQGDSAMYLCASSLDQNDFYGYTFGSGTRLTVV.

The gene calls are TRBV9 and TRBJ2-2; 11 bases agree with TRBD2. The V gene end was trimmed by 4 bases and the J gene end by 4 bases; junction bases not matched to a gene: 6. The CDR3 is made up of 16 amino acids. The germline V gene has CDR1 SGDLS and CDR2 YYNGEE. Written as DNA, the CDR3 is TGTGCCAGCAGCCTGAGACTAGCGGGGAGCACCGGGGAGCTGTTTTTT. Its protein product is CASSLRLAGSTGELFF.

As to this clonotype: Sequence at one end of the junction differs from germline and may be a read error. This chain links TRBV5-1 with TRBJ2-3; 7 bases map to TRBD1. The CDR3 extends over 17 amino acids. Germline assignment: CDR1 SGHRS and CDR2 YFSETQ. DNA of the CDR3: TGCGCTAGCAGCCTTACCGGGACAGCCGATTCCCCAGATACGCAGTATTTT. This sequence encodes CASSLTGTADSPDTQYF.

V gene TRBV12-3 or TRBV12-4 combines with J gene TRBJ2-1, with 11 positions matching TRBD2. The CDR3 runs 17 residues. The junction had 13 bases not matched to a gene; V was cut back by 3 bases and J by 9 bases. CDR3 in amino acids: CASSFSGLAGWGGEQFF. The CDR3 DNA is TGTGCCAGCAGTTTCTCAGGACTAGCGGGTTGGGGGGGTGAGCAGTTCTTC.

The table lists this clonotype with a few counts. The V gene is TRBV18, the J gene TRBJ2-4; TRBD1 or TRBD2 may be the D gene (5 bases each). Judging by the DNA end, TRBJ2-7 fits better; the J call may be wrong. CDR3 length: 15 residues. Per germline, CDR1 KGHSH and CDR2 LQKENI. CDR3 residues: CASSQQGAASYEQYF. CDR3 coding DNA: TGTGCCAGCTCCCAGCAGGGAGCGGCCTCCTACGAGCAGTACTTC.

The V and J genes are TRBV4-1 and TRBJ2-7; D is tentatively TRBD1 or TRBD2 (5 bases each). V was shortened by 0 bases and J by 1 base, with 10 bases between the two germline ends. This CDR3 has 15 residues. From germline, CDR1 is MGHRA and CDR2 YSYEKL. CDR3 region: CASSQDPWGSYEQYF. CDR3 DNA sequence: TGCGCCAGCAGCCAAGACCCCTGGGGGTCCTACGAGCAGTACTTC.

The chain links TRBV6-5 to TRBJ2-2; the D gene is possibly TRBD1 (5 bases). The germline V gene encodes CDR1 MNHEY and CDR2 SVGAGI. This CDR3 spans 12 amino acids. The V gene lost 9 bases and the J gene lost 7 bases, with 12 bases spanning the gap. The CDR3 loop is CASTQGFGELFF. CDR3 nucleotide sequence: TGTGCCAGTACCCAGGGATTCGGGGAGCTGTTTTTT.

CDR3 DNA: TGTGCCAGCAGCTACCAGGGGGGGCGGGAGACCCAGTACTTC. It specifies CASSYQGGRETQYF. The chain joins TRBV7-2 to TRBJ2-5; D possibly uses TRBD1 or TRBD2 (7 bases each). Trimming cost V 4 bases and J 5 bases, with 14 bases left between them. The CDR3 is 14 residues long. Looked up from germline, CDR1 is SGHTA and CDR2 is FQGNSA. Filled out from reference TRBV7-2 and TRBJ2-5, the complete variable domain reads GAGVSQSPSNKVTEKGKDVELRCDPISGHTALYWYRQSLGQGLEFLIYFQGNSAPDKSGLPSDRFSAERTGGSVSTLTIQRTQQEDSAVYLCASSYQGGRETQYFGPGTRLLVL.

CDR3 coding DNA: TGTGCCAGCAGATATCCGGGGCTTGCAGCCAAAAACATTCAGTACTTC. Its translation: CASRYPGLAAKNIQYF. The chain carries TRBV6-1 and TRBJ2-4; D possibly matches TRBD1 or TRBD2 (5 bases each). The CDR3 totals 16 residues. Germline values: CDR1 MNHNS, CDR2 SASEGT. The V gene lost 6 bases and the J gene lost 0 bases, with 15 bases spanning the gap.

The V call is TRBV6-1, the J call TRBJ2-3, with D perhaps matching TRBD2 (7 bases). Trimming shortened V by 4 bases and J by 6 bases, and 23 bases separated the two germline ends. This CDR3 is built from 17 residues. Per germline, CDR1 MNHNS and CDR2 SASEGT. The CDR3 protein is CASSAITLTGGWDTQYF. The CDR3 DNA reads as TGTGCCAGCAGTGCCATCACTTTGACGGGGGGCTGGGATACGCAGTATTTT.

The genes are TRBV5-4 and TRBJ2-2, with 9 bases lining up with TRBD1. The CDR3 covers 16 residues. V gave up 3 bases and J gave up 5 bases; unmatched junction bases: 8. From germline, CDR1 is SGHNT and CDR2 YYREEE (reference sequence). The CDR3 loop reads CASSYPGQGFTGELFF. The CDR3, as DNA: TGTGCCAGCAGCTACCCGGGACAGGGTTTTACCGGGGAGCTGTTTTTT.

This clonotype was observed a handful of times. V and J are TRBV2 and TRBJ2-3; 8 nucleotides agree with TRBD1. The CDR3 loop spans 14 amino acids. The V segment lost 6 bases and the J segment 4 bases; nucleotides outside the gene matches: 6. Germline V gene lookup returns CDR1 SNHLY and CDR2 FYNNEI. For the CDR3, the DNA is TGTGCCAGCAGGGGGGGACAGGCGGCAGATACGCAGTATTTT. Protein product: CASRGGQAADTQYF.

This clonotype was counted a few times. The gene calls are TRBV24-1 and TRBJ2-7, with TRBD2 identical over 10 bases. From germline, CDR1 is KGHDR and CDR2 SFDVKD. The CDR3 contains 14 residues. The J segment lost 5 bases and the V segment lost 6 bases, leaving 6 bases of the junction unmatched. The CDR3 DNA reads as TGTGCCACCAGTCCAAGGACTAGCGGCGACGAGCAGTACTTC. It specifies CATSPRTSGDEQYF.

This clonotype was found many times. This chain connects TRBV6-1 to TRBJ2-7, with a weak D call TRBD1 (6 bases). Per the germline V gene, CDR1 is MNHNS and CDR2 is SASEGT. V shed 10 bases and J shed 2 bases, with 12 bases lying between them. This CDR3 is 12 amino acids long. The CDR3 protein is CAIRQAPYEQYF. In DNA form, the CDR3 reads TGTGCCATCCGACAGGCCCCCTACGAGCAGTACTTC.

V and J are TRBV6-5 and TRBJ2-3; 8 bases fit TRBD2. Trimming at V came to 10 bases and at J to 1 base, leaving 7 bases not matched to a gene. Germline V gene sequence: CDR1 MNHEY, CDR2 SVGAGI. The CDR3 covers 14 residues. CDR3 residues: CATGGSGGTDTQYF. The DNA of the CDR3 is TGTGCCACGGGGGGTAGCGGGGGCACAGATACGCAGTATTTT.